Shown below are 8 T cell receptor beta chains from a single sample sequenced in a study of T cell responses to AZD1222 COVID-19 vaccine. The protocol was immunoSEQ multiplex PCR, while the TCRdb copy is restricted to in-frame clones and leaves out a portion. Among just under 95,000 clones listed, approximately 90% were seen once. Source: peripheral blood, taken on day 0 of AZD1222 vaccination. All receptors derive from an adult in good health.

This clone was found a few times. The genes are TRBV7-2 and TRBJ1-3, with D unresolved. Germline V CDR1 and CDR2: SGHTA, FQGNSA. Trimming stripped 2 bases from V and 0 bases from J, with 11 bases between. CDR3 length equals 16 residues. The CDR3 region is CASSLSRVLSGNTIYF. DNA of the CDR3: TGTGCCAGCAGCTTATCTAGGGTACTCTCTGGAAACACCATATATTTT.

The chain recombines TRBV18 with TRBJ2-1; 8 bases align to TRBD2. The CDR3 length is 13 residues. Looked up from germline, CDR1 is KGHSH and CDR2 is LQKENI. Trimming took 3 bases from V and 8 from J; bases not matched to a gene: 3. CDR3 nucleotide sequence: TGTGCCAGCTCACCGGGGACTAGTGATGAGCAGTTCTTC. The encoded protein is CASSPGTSDEQFF.

The CDR3 coding sequence is TGTGCCAGCAGTTACTCGCCCGGGGTTGAGGCTAATGAAAAACTGTTTTTT. This gives the protein CASSYSPGVEANEKLFF. This chain uses TRBV6-7 with TRBJ1-4, with D hard to call. TRBV6-7 is an ORF; its function is uncertain. The CDR3 is 17 residues long. The V end was cut by 0 bases, the J end by 3 bases, with 14 bases between.

V and J are TRBV4-3 and TRBJ1-1; D unclear. Trimming stripped 5 bases from V and 0 bases from J, with 7 bases between. Germline assignment: CDR1 LGHNA and CDR2 YSLEER. The CDR3 spans 13 residues. The CDR3, as DNA: TGCGCCAGCAGCGGACTGATGAACACTGAAGCTTTCTTT. It codes for CASSGLMNTEAFF.

In nucleotides, the CDR3 is TGTGCCAGCAGTTTCTCACCTAGGGACGGGACCACTGAAGCTTTCTTT. As protein: CASSFSPRDGTTEAFF. The chain recombines TRBV6-2 or TRBV6-3 with TRBJ1-1; a possible D gene is TRBD1 (5 bases). V dropped 4 bases and J dropped 4 bases, with 19 bases sitting between them. The germline CDR1 and CDR2 sequences are MNHEY and SVGEGT. The CDR3 loop spans 16 amino acids.

The chain recombines TRBV5-1 with TRBJ2-3; 8 bases match TRBD1. V shed 2 bases and J 3 bases; nucleotides not matched to a gene: 2. The CDR3 extends over 14 amino acids. Germline values: CDR1 SGHRS, CDR2 YFSETQ. The DNA for the CDR3 is TGCGCCAGCAGCTTCAGACAGGGGACAGATACGCAGTATTTT. It specifies CASSFRQGTDTQYF.

The chain combines TRBV7-9 with TRBJ2-7, with D uncertain. CDR1 and CDR2 from the germline V gene are SEHNR and FQNEAQ (reference sequence). There are 12 residues in the CDR3. V was pared by 2 bases and J by 5 bases, with 7 bases between. CDR3 in amino acids: CASSLSSDEQYF. The CDR3 DNA reads as TGTGCCAGCAGCTTAAGCAGCGACGAGCAGTACTTC.

The rearrangement joins TRBV7-9 to TRBJ1-1, with 7 bases that match TRBD1. Germline loops: CDR1 SEHNR, CDR2 FQNEAQ (reference sequence). With V trimmed by 2 bases and J by 5 bases, 5 bases remained unmatched. CDR3 size: 14 residues. The CDR3 DNA reads TGTGCCAGCAGCTTACAGGGGGGAGGGACTGAAGCTTTCTTT. It specifies CASSLQGGGTEAFF.